The T cell receptor (beta chain) under discussion was sequenced for a study of blood T cell repertoires in COVID-19. Repertoires were generated with immunoSEQ multiplex PCR, while TCRdb's copy carries only in-frame clones and drops some. The sample lists approximately 350,000 clones; approximately 88% were seen once. This TCR derives from a woman aged 25-40 years with COVID-19, enrolled during active disease. The sample taken for sequencing was peripheral blood.

CDR3 coding DNA: TGTGCCACCAGTGACATCGGACAGGGCGTCCTCAATGAGCAGTTCTTC. Protein sequence: CATSDIGQGVLNEQFF. The chain is built from TRBV24-1 and TRBJ2-1; TRBD1 matches 8 bases. The junction had 10 bases not matched to a gene; V was cut back by 4 bases and J by 6 bases. Germline V CDR1 and CDR2: KGHDR, SFDVKD. CDR3 size: 16 residues.